This TCR beta chain derives from a study of CD8 T cells in Susac syndrome. V shed 3 bases and J shed 4 bases, with 9 bases lying between them. The CDR3 covers 12 residues. The germline gives CDR1 SQVTM, CDR2 ANQGSEA. Blood CD8+ and CD4+ T cells underwent high-throughput TCR beta sequencing. The multiple sclerosis controls comprised treatment-naive patients whose relapsing-remitting disease was stable or active. TEMRA cells were FACS-enriched, while CD8+ and CD4+ T cells were negatively isolated. Reverse transcription used roughly 0.45 to 1 ug RNA and random hexamers. The TCR beta CDR3 was amplified by immunoSEQ multiplex PCR across 54 Vbeta, 13 Jbeta. TCRdb ran MiXCR on the immunoSEQ multiplex PCR reads and lists one entry per CDR3 protein. This table holds fewer than 350,000 distinct CDR3 sequences, 92% found once.

The origin of this receptor is a human donor with multiple sclerosis. This rearrangement joins TRBV29-1 to TRBJ1-1; no clear D. Material: CD4+ T cells from PBMCs. This CDR3 is CSVDGVSTEAFF. The CDR3 DNA follows: TGCAGCGTTGACGGGGTGAGCACTGAAGCTTTCTTT.